The TCR beta chain under discussion was sequenced for a study of blood T cells in healthy people across ages. Regarding the study as a whole: The study found TCR beta diversity correlated strongly with naive T cell percentage.

Drawn from each donor were roughly 10 milliliters of peripheral blood. No fewer than 5.5 micrograms of total RNA were isolated from every sample. The CDR3 contains 13 residues. Trimming pared 1 base from V and 5 bases from J, leaving 7 bases between. The germline CDR1 and CDR2 sequences are MGHDK and SYGVNS. In this sample, this clonotype turned up a few times. Antigen unknown. Together with a sample-barcoded 5' primer, a J-beta primer mix was included in a second PCR lasting about 6 to 11 cycles. Each CDR3 protein is one row after TCRdb ran MiXCR on the 5' RACE reads. The data contain about a million distinct CDR3 sequences, about 51% of them singletons.

The J gene is TRBJ2-3, the V gene TRBV25-1; tentatively, D is TRBD2 (5 bases). The source is a woman aged 55-69 years in good health. Sequencing used blood. The CDR3 bases are TGTGCCAGCAGTGAATTTCGGGGAGATACGCAGTATTTT. Its translation is CASSEFRGDTQYF. The full variable domain, rest sourced from reference TRBV25-1 and TRBJ2-3, is EADIYQTPRYLVIGTGKKITLECSQTMGHDKMYWYQQDPGMELHLIHYSYGVNSTEKGDLSSESTVSRIRTEHFPLTLESARPSHTSQYLCASSEFRGDTQYFGPGTRLTVL.